Shown below are 12 T cell receptor beta chains from a single sample sequenced in a study of T-cell reconstitution after alpha-beta-depleted transplantation in children. Molecular barcoding with unique molecular identifiers was used for the TCRbeta library. TCRdb independently ran MiXCR on the PCR reads; one entry per CDR3 protein. The table has approximately 130,000 distinct CDR3 sequences, roughly 9% seen once; the top ten hold approximately 25%. The sequenced sample was PBMCs, mostly from graft donor cells, obtained 180 days after TCRalphabeta/CD19-depleted stem cell transplant. Source of these receptors: a girl under two years old who had a stem cell transplant for combined immunodeficiency, so the T cells may come from the graft donor.

This clonotype has a handful of counts. This chain connects TRBV12-3 or TRBV12-4 to TRBJ2-7; D is uncertain. The ends were cut back, 6 bases at V and 0 bases at J, with 15 bases in the middle. The CDR3 is 15 amino acids. CDR3 sequence (DNA): TGTGCCAGCAGCCTCATCGGCAGAAGCTCCTACGAGCAGTACTTC. Residues: CASSLIGRSSYEQYF.

This clonotype occurred many times. This chain connects TRBV29-1 to TRBJ2-5; 7 bases map to TRBD1. The CDR3 spans 13 residues. Germline CDR1 is SQVTM and CDR2 is ANQGSEA. The V gene end was trimmed by 7 bases and the J gene end by 2 bases; junction bases not matched to a gene: 7. CDR3 coding DNA: TGCAGCGCGGCTCCGGGACAGCAAGAGACCCAGTACTTC. Translated: CSAAPGQQETQYF.

The chain uses TRBV7-2 and TRBJ2-7, with a tentative D call TRBD1 (6 bases). This CDR3 has 15 residues. The germline V gene encodes CDR1 SGHTA and CDR2 FQGNSA. Trimming pared 4 bases from V and 0 bases from J, leaving 13 bases between. CDR3: CASSSPGQTSYEQYF. CDR3 nucleotide sequence: TGTGCCAGCAGCTCTCCCGGACAGACCTCCTACGAGCAGTACTTC.

This clonotype turned up a few times. V usage is TRBV18 and J usage is TRBJ2-7, with TRBD1 matching 7 bases. Germline assignment: CDR1 KGHSH and CDR2 LQKENI. The CDR3 runs to 16 residues. V was pared by 3 bases and J by 7 bases, with 15 bases of the junction left unmatched. As DNA, the CDR3 is TGTGCCAGCTCACCTGGGACAGCCTCCCTAGGGAGTGAGCAGTACTTC. Protein sequence: CASSPGTASLGSEQYF.

The rearrangement joins TRBV19 to TRBJ2-7; D may be TRBD2 (6 bases). This CDR3 has 15 amino acids. V lost 5 bases and J 0 bases, leaving 14 bases between the germline ends. Germline values: CDR1 LNHDA, CDR2 SQIVND (reference sequence). The CDR3 sequence: CASSAGHPFSYEQYF. As DNA, the CDR3 is TGTGCCAGTAGTGCGGGGCATCCTTTCTCCTACGAGCAGTACTTC.

This clonotype was counted between two and nine times. This chain uses TRBV5-6 with TRBJ1-1, with D tentatively TRBD1 (5 bases). Germline V CDR1 and CDR2: SGHDT, YYEEEE. The V end was cut by 4 bases, the J end by 4 bases, with 14 bases between. CDR3 size: 14 residues. The CDR3 nucleotides read TGTGCCAGCAGCCTGCAACAGAGGGGCACTGAAGCTTTCTTT. Its protein product is CASSLQQRGTEAFF.

This clonotype has only a few counts. The chain employs TRBV5-1 and TRBJ2-2; 13 bases fit TRBD2. The CDR3 runs 15 residues. The V gene's germline CDR1 is SGHRS and CDR2 YFSETQ. The V and J ends lost 4 bases and 7 bases, in that order; junction bases with no gene match: 4. CDR3 loop: CASSLTSGRIGELFF. CDR3 in DNA: TGCGCCAGCAGCCTGACTAGCGGGAGGATCGGGGAGCTGTTTTTT.

This clonotype has just a few counts. This chain connects TRBV5-1 to TRBJ2-7, with TRBD1 matching 8 bases. The CDR3 spans 14 residues. V lost 2 bases, J lost 6 bases, and 7 bases stayed unmatched. Germline V lookup: CDR1 SGHRS, CDR2 YFSETQ. The CDR3 loop is CASSFLDRDGEQYF. The CDR3 DNA follows: TGCGCCAGCAGCTTCCTGGACAGGGACGGCGAGCAGTACTTC.

The chain employs TRBV5-1 and TRBJ2-1; no firm D call. Germline CDR1 reads SGHRS; CDR2 reads YFSETQ. The CDR3 loop spans 13 amino acids. V was cut by 6 bases and J by 0 bases, with 7 bases left in between. The CDR3: CASKKISYNEQFF. The CDR3 DNA reads TGCGCCAGCAAGAAGATCTCCTACAATGAGCAGTTCTTC. Drawing the rest from reference TRBV5-1 and TRBJ2-1, the complete variable domain is KAGVTQTPRYLIKTRGQQVTLSCSPISGHRSVSWYQQTPGQGLQFLFEYFSETQRNKGNFPGRFSGRQFSNSRSEMNVSTLELGDSALYLCASKKISYNEQFFGPGTRLTVL.

The genes are TRBV4-3 and TRBJ2-5; D could derive from TRBD1 or TRBD2 (6 bases each). Between the trimmed V and J ends, which lost 0 bases and 5 bases, there was a span of 13 bases. The CDR3 sequence is 15 residues long. Germline CDR1 reads LGHNA; CDR2 reads YSLEER. The CDR3 sequence is CASSQEPGAVETQYF. The CDR3 coding sequence is TGCGCCAGCAGCCAAGAGCCGGGGGCGGTGGAGACCCAGTACTTC.

There are a few counts of this clonotype. The chain combines TRBV12-3 or TRBV12-4 with TRBJ2-2; D is unclear. This CDR3 is 12 amino acids long. Deletions cut 6 bases from V and 5 bases from J, with 7 bases between. DNA for the CDR3: TGTGCCAGCAGGGCGCTAACCGGGGAGCTGTTTTTT. Translated: CASRALTGELFF.

This chain connects TRBV6-1 to TRBJ2-4, with D perhaps matching TRBD1 (6 bases). Trimming took off 6 bases at V and 0 bases at J, with 15 bases between the two ends. The CDR3 covers 16 residues. Germline CDR1 and CDR2: MNHNS and SASEGT. Here the CDR3 reads CASRGAGNLAKNIQYF. CDR3 DNA sequence: TGTGCCAGCAGGGGGGCGGGTAACCTAGCCAAAAACATTCAGTACTTC.